This record concerns one TCR beta chain sequence. Its antigen remains unidentified. This sample was included in a study of post-analysis software for immune sequencing data. Study summary: Recorded disease courses covered relapsing-remitting, secondary progressive and progressive-relapsing multiple sclerosis. Some patients had no subtype annotation.

This CDR3 spans 14 amino acids. V was shortened by 4 bases and J by 3 bases, with 13 bases between the two germline ends. From germline, CDR1 is DFQATT and CDR2 SNEGSKA (reference sequence). Tagging with unique molecular identifiers was a feature of the TCR beta cDNA libraries. T cells numbering 1 to 10 million yielded some 500,000 cDNA molecules. TCRdb reprocessed the PCR reads with MiXCR, giving one entry per CDR3 protein. Seen here are some 800,000 distinct CDR3 sequences, around 45% observed once, and the top ten hold over 4.5%. The study, taken as a whole, reports: Same-batch preparations were strongly co-clustered by F measure. Four or five TRBV segments occurring more often in patients than controls included TRBV5-6, TRBV5-1 and TRBV20-1. Significantly decreased normalized Chao1 diversity was recorded for multiple sclerosis patients relative to controls.

Sequencing used blood. The TCR originated in a girl under 18 with multiple sclerosis. This chain uses TRBV20-1 with TRBJ1-3; D gene unclear. The CDR3 DNA reads as TGCAGTGCTATGGAGAGGGAGGGTGGAAACACCATATATTTT. Translating gives CSAMEREGGNTIYF.